The 25 T cell receptor beta chains listed next were all sequenced from one sample in a study of cytomegalovirus exposure and HLA in healthy donors. The PCR made use of 60 Vbeta and 13 Jbeta primers. TCRdb keeps only in-frame clones here, not all; method: immunoSEQ multiplex PCR. The repertoire has approximately 150,000 clones, about 80% of them found once; the top ten carry more than 4%. The sequenced sample was PBMCs. These receptor sequences come from a young man in good health and CMV-seronegative.

The chain employs TRBV12-5 and TRBJ2-1; D possibly corresponds to TRBD1 (6 bases). Germline values: CDR1 LGHNT, CDR2 FRNRAP. V lost 7 bases, J lost 0 bases, and 10 bases lay in between. This CDR3 has 14 residues. Written as DNA, the CDR3 is TGTGCTAGTGAGGGGGATAGCTCCTACAATGAGCAGTTCTTC. It encodes CASEGDSSYNEQFF.

This chain links TRBV9 with TRBJ2-1; 12 bases are shared with TRBD2. The V and J ends lost 4 bases and 8 bases, in that order; junction bases with no gene match: 4. The CDR3 length is 14 residues. CDR1 is SGDLS, CDR2 YYNGEE, per germline. CDR3 in amino acids: CASSLRTSGDEQFF. The CDR3 region has the DNA TGTGCCAGCAGCCTGCGGACTAGCGGGGATGAGCAGTTCTTC.

This chain connects TRBV5-6 to TRBJ2-7; TRBD2 agrees at 8 bases. Germline trimming cut 5 bases from V and 0 bases from J; bases unmatched to any gene: 4. The CDR3 covers 14 residues. Germline V gene data show CDR1 as SGHDT and CDR2 as YYEEEE. CDR3 region: CASRSGGSSYEQYF. In DNA form, the CDR3 reads TGTGCCAGCAGGTCGGGGGGGTCCTCCTACGAGCAGTACTTC.

This chain uses TRBV28 with TRBJ1-2; D possibly corresponds to TRBD1 (5 bases). The CDR3 is 16 amino acids. Germline CDR1 MDHEN, CDR2 SYDVKM. Trimming removed 6 bases at V and 8 bases at J, with 25 bases between. The CDR3 sequence: CASSPLWARPGFGYTF. DNA of the CDR3: TGTGCCAGCAGCCCCTTATGGGCCCGGCCAGGGTTCGGCTACACCTTC.

The rearrangement joins TRBV2 to TRBJ2-2, with TRBD2 matching 8 bases. The CDR3 runs 15 residues. V trimming: 5 bases; J trimming: 4 bases; junction bases outside the gene matches: 6. Germline V CDR1 and CDR2: SNHLY, FYNNEI. CDR3 in amino acids: CASSRTSWGTGELFF. CDR3 nucleotides: TGTGCCAGCAGTCGGACTAGCTGGGGCACCGGGGAGCTGTTTTTT.

The V call is TRBV6-5, the J call TRBJ1-2; no firm D call. This CDR3 region has 14 residues. Trimming pared 2 bases from V and 8 bases from J, leaving 15 bases between. Germline values: CDR1 MNHEY, CDR2 SVGAGI. CDR3 bases: TGTGCCAGCAGTTACGTTTTCGGAGCGGGCGGCTACACCTTC. Protein sequence: CASSYVFGAGGYTF.

The rearrangement links TRBV14 to TRBJ2-7; no definite D call. The CDR3 contains 14 residues. V lost 0 bases, J lost 2 bases, and 8 bases lay in between. Germline CDR1 is SGHDN and CDR2 is FVKESK. CDR3 in DNA: TGTGCCAGCAGCCAAGATATACAGCCCTACGAGCAGTACTTC. Protein: CASSQDIQPYEQYF. Variable domain in full (rest from reference TRBV14 and TRBJ2-7): EAGVTQFPSHSVIEKGQTVTLRCDPISGHDNLYWYRRVMGKEIKFLLHFVKESKQDESGMPNNRFLAERTGGTYSTLKVQPAELEDSGVYFCASSQDIQPYEQYFGPGTRLTVT.

This clone was found once. The chain recombines TRBV30 with TRBJ1-1; possibly TRBD1 for D (5 bases). The V gene lost 6 bases and the J gene lost 1 base, with 9 bases spanning the gap. This CDR3 has 12 amino acids. CDR1 GTSNPN and CDR2 SVGIG come from the germline V gene (reference sequence). The CDR3 is CACGDWNTEAFF. The CDR3 coding sequence is TGTGCCTGTGGGGACTGGAACACTGAAGCTTTCTTT.

The rearrangement joins TRBV21-1 to TRBJ1-6; TRBD1 is taken as the D call from the table, unchecked against the DNA. TRBV21-1 is a pseudogene locus. This CDR3 comprises 20 residues. CDR3: CASSKGMYRDRGRNNSPLHF. CDR3 in DNA: TGTGCCAGCAGCAAAGGAATGTACCGGGACAGGGGACGGAATAATTCACCCCTCCACTTT.

The chain links TRBV27 to TRBJ2-3; TRBD2 aligns across 12 bases. J gave up 1 base and V 7 bases, and 15 bases lay outside the gene matches. This CDR3 contains 19 residues. The germline CDR1 and CDR2 sequences are MNHEY and SMNVEV (reference sequence). In nucleotides, the CDR3 is TGTGCCAGCATGGGCCTAGCGGGGGGGCCGGCTTACCGCACAGATACGCAGTATTTT. It encodes CASMGLAGGPAYRTDTQYF.

J is TRBJ2-7 and V is TRBV19; no reliable D call. Deletions cut 1 base from V and 5 bases from J, with 9 bases between. The CDR3 is 13 residues long. The germline CDR1 and CDR2 sequences are LNHDA and SQIVND (reference sequence). The CDR3 spells CASSIGQFNEQYF. The CDR3 coding sequence is TGTGCCAGTAGTATAGGACAATTCAACGAGCAGTACTTC.

V and J are TRBV7-9 and TRBJ1-5, with 8 bases identical to TRBD1. Trimming at V came to 6 bases and at J to 5 bases, leaving 6 bases not matched to a gene. The CDR3 covers 14 residues. The germline gives CDR1 SEHNR, CDR2 FQNEAQ (reference sequence). The CDR3 DNA reads as TGTGCCAGCAGTCGTACAGGGGGGGATCAGCCCCAGCATTTT. Translated, it gives CASSRTGGDQPQHF.

This rearrangement joins TRBV6-5 to TRBJ2-3; TRBD2 might be the D (6 bases). Germline loops: CDR1 MNHEY, CDR2 SVGAGI. Trimming took 8 bases from V and 3 from J, leaving 12 bases between them. CDR3 length: 13 amino acids. DNA of the CDR3: TGTGCCAGCGCGGGGTTTGCTACAGATACGCAGTATTTT. Its protein product is CASAGFATDTQYF.

The chain joins TRBV4-1 to TRBJ2-7; 8 nucleotides align to TRBD1. In germline, CDR1 is MGHRA, CDR2 YSYEKL. The CDR3 totals 17 residues. With 1 base clipped from V and 3 bases from J, the junction kept 11 bases outside the gene matches. CDR3: CASSQGEQRTGNYEQYF. The DNA for the CDR3 is TGCGCCAGCAGCCAAGGGGAGCAGAGGACAGGGAACTACGAGCAGTACTTC.

V usage is TRBV4-3 and J usage is TRBJ2-2, with TRBD2 matching over 10 bases. The J segment lost 0 bases and the V segment lost 1 base, leaving 2 bases of the junction unmatched. This CDR3 spans 17 amino acids. Per the germline V gene, CDR1 is LGHNA and CDR2 is YSLEER. CDR3 nucleotides: TGCGCCAGCAGCCAAGTAGCGGGAGGAACGAACACCGGGGAGCTGTTTTTT. The encoded protein is CASSQVAGGTNTGELFF.

The chain uses TRBV4-1 and TRBJ2-3; 12 bases map to TRBD2. From germline, CDR1 is MGHRA and CDR2 YSYEKL. V was pared by 3 bases and J by 6 bases, with 7 bases of the junction left unmatched. This CDR3 has 16 amino acids. The CDR3 sequence: CASSQETSGGRDTQYF. DNA of the CDR3: TGCGCCAGCAGCCAGGAGACTAGCGGGGGAAGGGATACGCAGTATTTT.

The CDR3 DNA sequence: TGTGCCAGCAGCCAGGGACTAGCGGGTGAGGACATTCAGTACTTC. It specifies CASSQGLAGEDIQYF. The chain is built from TRBV14 and TRBJ2-4; 12 bases match TRBD2. Germline CDR1 is SGHDN and CDR2 is FVKESK. There are 15 residues in the CDR3. Unmatched junction bases numbered 5, after V lost 3 bases and J lost 8 bases.

The chain employs TRBV27 and TRBJ2-1; TRBD2 matches at 14 bases. The ends lost 3 bases at V and 6 bases at J; junction bases unmatched: 7. CDR3 length equals 17 residues. Germline V gives CDR1 MNHEY, CDR2 SMNVEV (reference sequence). For the CDR3, the DNA is TGTGCCAGCAGTTTGGGGATGACTAGCGGGAGGGCCAATGAGCAGTTCTTC. This translates into CASSLGMTSGRANEQFF.

J is TRBJ1-5 and V is TRBV19, with D unresolved. Germline V gene sequence: CDR1 LNHDA, CDR2 SQIVND (reference sequence). Trimming stripped 7 bases from V and 6 bases from J, with 10 bases between. The CDR3 length is 12 residues. The CDR3 region has the DNA TGTGCCAGTACCCAAGTCGGTCAGCCCCAGCATTTT. It encodes CASTQVGQPQHF.

The rearrangement uses TRBV7-2 and TRBJ2-1, with TRBD2 matching 13 bases. This CDR3 is built from 17 residues. The germline V gene encodes CDR1 SGHTA and CDR2 FQGNSA. After removal of 4 bases from V and 10 bases from J, the junction contained 13 bases not matched to a gene. In DNA form, the CDR3 reads TGTGCCAGCAGCTCGCGAGAGACTAGCGGGAGGATGGAGGAGCAGTTCTTC. Translated: CASSSRETSGRMEEQFF.

This rearrangement joins TRBV2 to TRBJ2-3, with 8 positions matching TRBD2. The V and J ends lost 3 bases and 5 bases, in that order; junction bases with no gene match: 7. Germline values: CDR1 SNHLY, CDR2 FYNNEI. The CDR3 covers 15 residues. CDR3 sequence (DNA): TGTGCCAGCAGTGAGGTCGGGGGGGACCAAGATACGCAGTATTTT. As protein: CASSEVGGDQDTQYF.

This chain connects TRBV6-5 to TRBJ2-7; D ambiguous. Trimming stripped 3 bases from V and 1 base from J, with 4 bases between. CDR3 length: 12 amino acids. Germline-derived CDR1 and CDR2 are MNHEY and SVGAGI. This CDR3 is CASSYNSYEQYF. The CDR3 nucleotides are TGTGCCAGCAGTTATAATTCCTACGAGCAGTACTTC.

The chain is built from TRBV25-1 and TRBJ1-2; 7 positions agree with TRBD1. Germline CDR1 and CDR2: MGHDK and SYGVNS. V was clipped by 8 bases and J by 3 bases; unmatched bases: 9. The CDR3 runs 14 residues. The CDR3 DNA is TGTGCCAGCCTCAGTGTTGGGACAGACTATGGCTACACCTTC. It is translated as CASLSVGTDYGYTF.

This chain links TRBV6-1 with TRBJ2-3; perhaps TRBD2 as D (6 bases). The CDR3 is made up of 16 amino acids. Germline V CDR1 and CDR2: MNHNS, SASEGT. V was shortened by 3 bases and J by 4 bases, with 17 bases between the two germline ends. The CDR3 DNA reads TGTGCCAGCAGTGATAGGACACCCGGAGGGGCAGATACGCAGTATTTT. This translates into CASSDRTPGGADTQYF.

The gene calls are TRBV4-2 and TRBJ2-3, with unresolved D. Looked up from germline, CDR1 is LGHNA and CDR2 is YNFKEQ. CDR3 length equals 14 residues. The V and J ends lost 2 bases and 2 bases respectively, with 8 bases between them. The chain's CDR3 is CASSQPQATDTQYF. In DNA, the CDR3 is TGTGCCAGCAGCCAACCCCAAGCCACAGATACGCAGTATTTT.